This is a list of T cell receptor beta chains from one sample in a study of blood T cell repertoires in COVID-19. Libraries were prepared by immunoSEQ multiplex PCR; TCRdb keeps only in-frame clonotypes and omits some of them. The sample has around 140,000 clones, 60% to 85% seen once. Input material: peripheral blood. These receptors all come from a woman over 75 with active or convalescent COVID-19. Both conserved end residues are part of each CDR3. Fields, in order: D gene, J gene, clone size, V gene, CDR3 protein, CDR3 DNA. A D gene is named only where the DNA matches it firmly. A row's size may be missing; if present it is once, few, many or a size class.

-,TRBJ1-2,-,TRBV5-1,CASSLMTGGNYGYTF,TGCGCCAGCAGCTTGATGACAGGTGGGAACTATGGCTACACCTTC
-,TRBJ2-1,-,TRBV4-1,CASSQDAGSSYNEQFF,TGCGCCAGCAGCCAAGATGCGGGGAGCTCCTACAATGAGCAGTTCTTC
-,TRBJ1-4,-,TRBV4-1,CASSEELTAPNEKLFF,TGCGCCAGCAGCGAAGAATTGACAGCGCCTAATGAAAAACTGTTTTTT
TRBD1,TRBJ1-2,-,TRBV18,CASSGAGQGSYGYTF,TGTGCCAGCTCAGGAGCTGGACAGGGCAGCTATGGCTACACCTTC
TRBD2,TRBJ2-3,-,TRBV9,CASSVGLAGWTDTQYF,TGTGCCAGCAGCGTTGGGTTAGCGGGGTGGACAGATACGCAGTATTTT
-,TRBJ1-1,-,TRBV28,CASSTNRNLNTEAFF,TGTGCCAGCAGTACGAACAGAAATTTGAACACTGAAGCTTTCTTT
TRBD1,TRBJ2-2,-,TRBV18,CASSPIGTGRTGELFF,TGTGCCAGCTCACCGATTGGGACAGGGCGGACCGGGGAGCTGTTTTTT
TRBD1,TRBJ1-2,-,TRBV6-5,CASRGTGGHGYTF,TGTGCCAGCAGAGGGACAGGGGGGCATGGCTACACCTTC
-,TRBJ2-1,-,TRBV2,CASRAVSGVYNEQFF,TGTGCCAGCAGAGCCGTTTCGGGGGTCTACAATGAGCAGTTCTTC
-,TRBJ2-6,-,TRBV18,CASSPGGSGANVLTF,TGTGCCAGCTCACCCGGGGGCTCTGGGGCCAACGTCCTGACTTTC
TRBD1,TRBJ1-2,-,TRBV28,CASSTTGGFYGYTF,TGTGCCAGCAGTACGACAGGGGGCTTCTATGGCTACACCTTC
-,TRBJ1-5,-,TRBV15,CATSGEQGSNQPQHF,TGTGCCACCAGCGGCGAACAGGGTAGCAATCAGCCCCAGCATTTT
TRBD1,TRBJ2-1,-,TRBV7-2,CASSDRAYNEQFF,TGTGCCAGCAGCGACAGGGCCTACAATGAGCAGTTCTTC
-,TRBJ1-1,-,TRBV11-2,CASSLGTVGVRAFF,TGTGCCAGCAGCTTAGGTACGGTTGGTGTACGGGCTTTCTTT
-,TRBJ2-2,-,TRBV5-4,CASSITGELFF,TGTGCCAGCAGCATAACCGGGGAGCTGTTTTTT
-,TRBJ1-5,many,TRBV27,CASSLQGSNQPQHF,TGTGCCAGCAGTTTACAGGGAAGCAATCAGCCCCAGCATTTT
TRBD1,TRBJ2-7,-,TRBV30,CAGDRGAYEQYF,TGTGCCGGGGACAGGGGCGCCTACGAGCAGTACTTC
-,TRBJ2-7,-,TRBV18,CASSNRRGVDREQYF,TGTGCCAGCTCAAACCGCAGGGGAGTTGATCGCGAGCAGTACTTC
-,TRBJ1-4,-,TRBV5-1,CASSLEGEYNEKLFF,TGCGCCAGCAGCTTGGAAGGGGAATATAATGAAAAACTGTTTTTT
-,TRBJ2-6,-,TRBV19,CASSIVRLSGANVLTF,TGTGCCAGTAGTATAGTCAGGCTGTCTGGGGCCAACGTCCTGACTTTC
-,TRBJ1-3,-,TRBV7-7,CASSQAIGYGNTIYF,TGTGCTAGCAGCCAAGCGATAGGCTATGGAAACACCATATATTTT
TRBD1,TRBJ1-5,-,TRBV6-6,CASTGTGNQPQHF,TGTGCCAGCACAGGGACAGGGAATCAGCCCCAGCATTTT
-,TRBJ2-1,few,TRBV7-9,CASSGGIGRHNEQFF,TGTGCCAGCAGCGGGGGGATAGGCAGGCACAATGAGCAGTTCTTC
TRBD1,TRBJ2-7,-,TRBV6-5,CATSRQGFYEQYF,TGTGCCACCTCTAGACAGGGATTCTACGAGCAGTACTTC
TRBD1,TRBJ2-2,few,TRBV5-1,CASSDSDRGRNTGELFF,TGCGCCAGCAGCGATTCCGACAGGGGTAGGAACACCGGGGAGCTGTTTTTT
TRBD2,TRBJ2-7,once,TRBV4-1,CASSPILAGEYEQYF,TGCGCCAGCAGCCCCATCTTAGCGGGGGAATACGAGCAGTACTTC
TRBD2,TRBJ2-1,-,TRBV18,CASSPPGLAGGQPEQFF,TGTGCCAGCTCACCACCGGGACTAGCGGGGGGGCAGCCTGAGCAGTTCTTC
-,TRBJ1-2,-,TRBV6-6,CASSYLGGESYGYTF,TGTGCCAGCAGTTACCTGGGAGGGGAGAGCTATGGCTACACCTTC
TRBD1,TRBJ2-7,-,TRBV18,CASSPQSGQGQAWEQYF,TGTGCCAGCTCACCGCAAAGTGGACAGGGACAGGCGTGGGAGCAGTACTTC
TRBD2,TRBJ2-1,-,TRBV28,CASSPGASGYNEQFF,TGTGCCAGCAGCCCTGGGGCTAGCGGATACAATGAGCAGTTCTTC
TRBD1,TRBJ1-4,-,TRBV10-1,CASSVRRGPPLPNEKLFF,TGCGCCAGCAGTGTTCGCAGGGGGCCCCCTCTCCCTAATGAAAAACTGTTTTTT
-,TRBJ1-2,-,TRBV9,CASSRDLYYGYTF,TGTGCCAGCTCCCGCGATCTCTACTATGGCTACACCTTC
TRBD1,TRBJ2-2,-,TRBV18,CASSSRVQGIAGELFF,TGTGCCAGCTCAAGCCGAGTACAGGGGATAGCCGGGGAGCTGTTTTTT
-,TRBJ1-2,-,TRBV18,CASSAGSGLDYGYTF,TGTGCCAGCTCGGCAGGGTCAGGGCTGGACTATGGCTACACCTTC
-,TRBJ1-1,once,TRBV10-1,CASKMGRDTEAFF,TGCGCCAGCAAGATGGGCAGGGACACTGAAGCTTTCTTT
-,TRBJ2-1,once,TRBV7-7,CASSPPGSSYNEQFF,TGTGCTAGCAGCCCCCCAGGAAGCTCCTACAATGAGCAGTTCTTC
TRBD1,TRBJ2-1,few,TRBV6-4,CASSDSGTGGKYEQFF,TGTGCCAGCAGTGATTCCGGGACAGGGGGAAAGTATGAGCAGTTCTTC
-,TRBJ2-7,-,TRBV9,CASTRIITQSYEQYF,TGTGCCAGCACCCGTATTATAACACAGTCCTACGAGCAGTACTTC